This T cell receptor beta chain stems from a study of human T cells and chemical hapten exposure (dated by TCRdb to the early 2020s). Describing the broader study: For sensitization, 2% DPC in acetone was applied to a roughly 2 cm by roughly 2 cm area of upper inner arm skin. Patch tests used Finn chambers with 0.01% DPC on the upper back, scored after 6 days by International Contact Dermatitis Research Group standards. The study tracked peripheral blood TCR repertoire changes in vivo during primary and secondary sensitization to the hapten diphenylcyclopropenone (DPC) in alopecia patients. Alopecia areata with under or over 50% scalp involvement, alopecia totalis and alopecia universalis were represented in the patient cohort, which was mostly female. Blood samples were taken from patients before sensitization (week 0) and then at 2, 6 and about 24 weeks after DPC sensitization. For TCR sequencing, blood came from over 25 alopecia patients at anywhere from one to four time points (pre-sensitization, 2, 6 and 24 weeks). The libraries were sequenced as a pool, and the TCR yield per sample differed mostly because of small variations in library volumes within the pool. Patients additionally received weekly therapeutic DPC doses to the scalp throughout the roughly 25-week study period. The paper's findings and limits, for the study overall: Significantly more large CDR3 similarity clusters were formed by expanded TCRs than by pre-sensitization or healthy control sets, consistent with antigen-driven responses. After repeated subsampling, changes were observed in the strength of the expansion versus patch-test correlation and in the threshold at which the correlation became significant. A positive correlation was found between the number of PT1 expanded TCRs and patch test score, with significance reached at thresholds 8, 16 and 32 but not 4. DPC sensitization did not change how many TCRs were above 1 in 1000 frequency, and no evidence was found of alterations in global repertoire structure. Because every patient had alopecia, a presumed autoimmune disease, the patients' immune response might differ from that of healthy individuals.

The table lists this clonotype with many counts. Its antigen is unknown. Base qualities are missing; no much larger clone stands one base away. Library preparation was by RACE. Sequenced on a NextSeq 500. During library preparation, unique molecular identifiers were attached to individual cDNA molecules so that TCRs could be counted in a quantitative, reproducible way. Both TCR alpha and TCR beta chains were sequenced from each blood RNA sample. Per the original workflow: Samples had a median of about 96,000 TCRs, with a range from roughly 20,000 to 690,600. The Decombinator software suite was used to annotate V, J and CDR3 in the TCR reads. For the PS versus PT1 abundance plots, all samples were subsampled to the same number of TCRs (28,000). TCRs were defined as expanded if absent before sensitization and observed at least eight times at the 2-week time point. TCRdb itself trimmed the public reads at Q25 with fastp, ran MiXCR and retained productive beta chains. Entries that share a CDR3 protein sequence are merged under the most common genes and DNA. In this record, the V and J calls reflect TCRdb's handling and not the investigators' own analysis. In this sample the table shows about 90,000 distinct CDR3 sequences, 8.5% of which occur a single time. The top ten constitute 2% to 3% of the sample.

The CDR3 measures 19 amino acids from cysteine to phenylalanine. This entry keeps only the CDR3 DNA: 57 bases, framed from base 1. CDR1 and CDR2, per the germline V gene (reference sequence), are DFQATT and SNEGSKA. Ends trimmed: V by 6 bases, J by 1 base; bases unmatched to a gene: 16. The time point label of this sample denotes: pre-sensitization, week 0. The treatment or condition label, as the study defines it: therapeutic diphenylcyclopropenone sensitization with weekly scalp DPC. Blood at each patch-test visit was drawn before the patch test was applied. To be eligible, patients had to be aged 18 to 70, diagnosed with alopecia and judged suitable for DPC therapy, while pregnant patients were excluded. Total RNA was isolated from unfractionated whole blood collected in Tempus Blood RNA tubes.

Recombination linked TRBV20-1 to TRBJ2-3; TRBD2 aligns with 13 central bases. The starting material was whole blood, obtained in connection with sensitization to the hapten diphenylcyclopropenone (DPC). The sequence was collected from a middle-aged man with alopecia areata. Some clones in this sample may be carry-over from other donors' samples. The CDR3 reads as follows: CSAPKPGLAGPWGTDTQYF. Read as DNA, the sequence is TGCAGTGCCCCAAAGCCGGGACTAGCGGGACCCTGGGGCACAGATACGCAGTATTTT.